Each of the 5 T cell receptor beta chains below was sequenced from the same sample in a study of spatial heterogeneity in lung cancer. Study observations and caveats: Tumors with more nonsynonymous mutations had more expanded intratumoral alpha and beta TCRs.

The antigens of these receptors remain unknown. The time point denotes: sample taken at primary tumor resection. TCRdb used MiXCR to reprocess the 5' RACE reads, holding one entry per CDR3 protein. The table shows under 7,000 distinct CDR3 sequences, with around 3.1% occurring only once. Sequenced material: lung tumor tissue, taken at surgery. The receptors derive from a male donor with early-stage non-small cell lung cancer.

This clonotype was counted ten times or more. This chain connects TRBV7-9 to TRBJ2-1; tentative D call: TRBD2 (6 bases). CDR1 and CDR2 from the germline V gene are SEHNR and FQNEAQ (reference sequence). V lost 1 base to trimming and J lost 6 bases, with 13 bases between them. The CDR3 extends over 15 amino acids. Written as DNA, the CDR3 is TGTGCCAGCAGCTTAGGTACGGGAGTGTCCAATGAGCAGTTCTTC. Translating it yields CASSLGTGVSNEQFF.

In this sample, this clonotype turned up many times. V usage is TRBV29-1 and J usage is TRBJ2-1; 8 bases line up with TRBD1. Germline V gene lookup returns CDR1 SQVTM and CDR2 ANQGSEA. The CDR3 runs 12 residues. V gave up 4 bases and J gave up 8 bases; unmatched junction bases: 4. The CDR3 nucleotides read TGCAGCGTTGTCGAGACAGGGGATGAGCAGTTCTTC. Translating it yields CSVVETGDEQFF.

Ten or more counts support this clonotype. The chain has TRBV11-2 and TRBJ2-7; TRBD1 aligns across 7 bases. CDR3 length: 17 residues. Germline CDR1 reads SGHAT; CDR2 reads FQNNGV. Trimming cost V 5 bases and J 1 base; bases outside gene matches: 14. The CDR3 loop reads CASSAPFRDSWSYEQYF. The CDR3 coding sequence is TGTGCCAGCAGCGCCCCTTTCCGGGACAGTTGGTCCTACGAGCAGTACTTC.

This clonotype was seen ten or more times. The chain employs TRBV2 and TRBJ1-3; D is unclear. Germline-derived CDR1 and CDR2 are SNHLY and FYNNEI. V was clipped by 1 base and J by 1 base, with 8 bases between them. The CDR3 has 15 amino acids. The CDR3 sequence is CASSEGRSSGNTIYF. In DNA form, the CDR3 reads TGTGCCAGCAGTGAAGGCAGGTCGTCTGGAAACACCATATATTTT.

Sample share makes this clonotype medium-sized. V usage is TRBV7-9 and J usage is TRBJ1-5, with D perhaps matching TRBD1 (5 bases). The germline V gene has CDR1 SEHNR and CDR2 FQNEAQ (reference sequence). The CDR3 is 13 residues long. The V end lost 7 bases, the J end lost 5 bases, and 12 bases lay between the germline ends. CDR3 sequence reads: CASTLGGDQPQHF. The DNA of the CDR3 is TGTGCCAGCACCTTGGGGGGTGATCAGCCCCAGCATTTT.